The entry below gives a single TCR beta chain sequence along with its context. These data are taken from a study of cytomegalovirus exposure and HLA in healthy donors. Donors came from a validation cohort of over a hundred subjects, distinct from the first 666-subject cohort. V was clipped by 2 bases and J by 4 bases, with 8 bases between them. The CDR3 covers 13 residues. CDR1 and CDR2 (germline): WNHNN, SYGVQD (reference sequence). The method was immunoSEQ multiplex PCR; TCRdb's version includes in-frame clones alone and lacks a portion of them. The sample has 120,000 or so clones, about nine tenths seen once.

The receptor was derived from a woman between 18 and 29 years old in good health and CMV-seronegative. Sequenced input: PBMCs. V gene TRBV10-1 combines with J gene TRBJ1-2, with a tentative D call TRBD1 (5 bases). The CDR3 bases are TGCGCCAGCAGTGAGGGGGCGGCCTATGGCTACACCTTC. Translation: CASSEGAAYGYTF.